This T cell receptor (beta chain) derives from a study of cytomegalovirus exposure and HLA in healthy donors. A multiplex PCR was run with 60 Vbeta primers and 13 Jbeta primers. TCRdb's copy holds only in-frame clones and misses some; the assay was immunoSEQ multiplex PCR. Here the sample spans about 140,000 clones, roughly three quarters being singletons. The junction had 2 bases not matched to a gene; V was cut back by 3 bases and J by 0 bases. The CDR3 has 15 residues. The germline CDR1 and CDR2 sequences are ENHRY and SYGVKD. This clone was observed a handful of times. The antigen remains unidentified. General observations from the study: According to the study, roughly 180 TCR beta chains were cytomegalovirus-associated. In a later analysis, a genetic analysis reported fewer productive-TCR N-insertions in an Asian-associated ancestry cluster than the cohort average.

Sequenced input: PBMCs. V is TRBV10-3 and J is TRBJ2-3; 8 bases are shared with TRBD2. The clonotype comes from a man in his late teens or twenties in good health and CMV-seronegative. The CDR3 sequence is CAISELAGSTDTQYF. The CDR3 nucleotides read TGTGCCATCAGTGAATTAGCGGGGAGCACAGATACGCAGTATTTT.